The 24 T cell receptor beta chains below all came from one sample that was sequenced in a study of blood T cell repertoires in COVID-19. Sequencing used immunoSEQ multiplex PCR; TCRdb keeps in-frame clones, though not all of them. Among about 190,000 clones listed, 65% to 85% were seen once. The specimen was PBMCs or T cells enriched from blood (not recorded which). The receptors come from a woman between 25 and 40 years old who had recovered from COVID-19.

This clone was seen only a few times. The CDR3: CASSRDTSYNSPLHF. The CDR3 nucleotides read TGTGCCAGCAGCCGGGACACCTCCTATAATTCACCCCTCCACTTT. This chain joins TRBV7-2 and TRBJ1-6; the D gene is possibly TRBD1 (6 bases). Trimming shortened V by 5 bases and J by 0 bases, and 8 bases separated the two germline ends. This CDR3 spans 15 amino acids. CDR1 SGHTA and CDR2 FQGNSA come from the germline V gene. Based on the CDR3 plus reference TRBV7-2 and TRBJ1-6, the full variable domain is GAGVSQSPSNKVTEKGKDVELRCDPISGHTALYWYRQSLGQGLEFLIYFQGNSAPDKSGLPSDRFSAERTGGSVSTLTIQRTQQEDSAVYLCASSRDTSYNSPLHFGNGTRLTVT.

The chain links TRBV29-1 to TRBJ2-1; D may be TRBD1 (5 bases). This CDR3 is 13 amino acids long. The germline V gene encodes CDR1 SQVTM and CDR2 ANQGSEA. Trimming pared 7 bases from V and 7 bases from J, leaving 17 bases between. DNA of the CDR3: TGCAGCGGAATGGGGCTTCCCGGGAATGAGCAGTTCTTC. Its protein product is CSGMGLPGNEQFF.

This chain uses TRBV28 with TRBJ1-3; D is unclear. CDR3 length: 14 amino acids. Trimming pared 5 bases from V and 0 bases from J, leaving 8 bases between. Per germline, CDR1 MDHEN and CDR2 SYDVKM. In DNA, the CDR3 is TGTGCCAGCAGTAAAACGAGCTCTGGAAACACCATATATTTT. Its protein product is CASSKTSSGNTIYF. The variable domain in full, completed from reference TRBV28 and TRBJ1-3, reads DVKVTQSSRYLVKRTGEKVFLECVQDMDHENMFWYRQDPGLGLRLIYFSYDVKMKEKGDIPEGYSVSREKKERFSLILESASTNQTSMYLCASSKTSSGNTIYFGEGSWLTVV.

The V call is TRBV5-6, the J call TRBJ1-6; 10 nucleotides match TRBD1. Unmatched junction bases numbered 2, after V lost 0 bases and J lost 8 bases. Per the germline V gene, CDR1 is SGHDT and CDR2 is YYEEEE. The CDR3 extends over 15 amino acids. CDR3 residues: CASSLGGTGDSPLHF. The CDR3 bases are TGTGCCAGCAGCTTGGGCGGGACAGGGGATTCACCCCTCCACTTT. Looking up the rest from reference TRBV5-6 and TRBJ1-6 gives the full variable domain: DAGVTQSPTHLIKTRGQQVTLRCSPKSGHDTVSWYQQALGQGPQFIFQYYEEEERQRGNFPDRFSGHQFPNYSSELNVNALLLGDSALYLCASSLGGTGDSPLHFGNGTRLTVT.

The V and J genes are TRBV10-2 and TRBJ2-7; maybe TRBD2 (6 bases). Germline V gene lookup returns CDR1 WSHSY and CDR2 SAAADI. Trimming removed 8 bases from V and 7 bases from J, with 18 bases in between. CDR3 length equals 13 residues. The CDR3 is CASREGLLGEQYV. CDR3 DNA sequence: TGCGCCAGCCGCGAGGGACTCCTTGGGGAGCAGTACGTC.

This chain uses TRBV18 with TRBJ2-7; maybe TRBD1 (5 bases). V was pared by 2 bases and J by 2 bases, with 13 bases between. The length of the CDR3 is 15 residues. Germline loops: CDR1 KGHSH, CDR2 LQKENI. The CDR3 here is CASSPGVAGPYEQYV. CDR3 in DNA: TGTGCCAGCTCACCAGGGGTCGCAGGGCCCTACGAGCAGTACGTC.

This rearrangement joins TRBV10-1 to TRBJ1-2; 9 positions agree with TRBD1. Germline lookup yields CDR1 WNHNN and CDR2 SYGVQD (reference sequence). This CDR3 has 14 residues. V gave up 0 bases and J gave up 8 bases; unmatched junction bases: 4. CDR3 sequence reads: CASSESGQGKGYTF. Here the CDR3 DNA reads TGCGCCAGCAGTGAGTCCGGACAGGGGAAAGGCTACACCTTC.

This clone was counted a few times. The CDR3 region has the DNA TGTGCCAGCAGGCTTGTTAGCAACACTGAAGCTTTCTTT. Amino acids: CASRLVSNTEAFF. The V gene is TRBV7-2, the J gene TRBJ1-1, with D uncertain. Germline CDR1 reads SGHTA; CDR2 reads FQGNSA. The V end was cut by 6 bases, the J end by 2 bases, with 10 bases between. This CDR3 comprises 13 residues.

In nucleotides, the CDR3 is TGTGCCAGCAGCGTTAAGACTCCGAACAGGGTAAGGGCTGAAGCTTTCTTT. Translating it yields CASSVKTPNRVRAEAFF. The chain is built from TRBV11-2 and TRBJ1-1, with TRBD1 as a possible D gene (6 bases). The V end was cut by 5 bases, the J end by 6 bases, with 25 bases between. The CDR3 length is 17 residues. CDR1 SGHAT and CDR2 FQNNGV come from the germline V gene.

Concerning this clone: Other DNA sequences in the sample encode the same CDR3. The chain has TRBV18 and TRBJ1-3; D gene ambiguous. V was cut by 3 bases and J by 0 bases, with 6 bases left in between. Germline CDR1 reads KGHSH; CDR2 reads LQKENI. The CDR3 contains 14 residues. The CDR3 protein is CASSPGSSGNTIYF. For the CDR3, the DNA is TGTGCCAGCTCACCTGGGAGCTCTGGAAACACCATATATTTT.

The gene calls are TRBV28 and TRBJ2-1, with 8 nucleotides matching TRBD2. Germline assignment: CDR1 MDHEN and CDR2 SYDVKM. Unmatched junction bases numbered 4, after V lost 6 bases and J lost 0 bases. The CDR3 length is 15 residues. The DNA of the CDR3 is TGTGCCAGCAGGCGCGGGGGGAGCTCCTACAATGAGCAGTTCTTC. Its translation is CASRRGGSSYNEQFF. The variable domain in full, with the rest retrieved from reference TRBV28 and TRBJ2-1, is DVKVTQSSRYLVKRTGEKVFLECVQDMDHENMFWYRQDPGLGLRLIYFSYDVKMKEKGDIPEGYSVSREKKERFSLILESASTNQTSMYLCASRRGGSSYNEQFFGPGTRLTVL.

This chain links TRBV9 with TRBJ2-7, with TRBD2 matching over 8 bases. J gave up 7 bases and V 0 bases, and 9 bases lay outside the gene matches. From germline, CDR1 is SGDLS and CDR2 YYNGEE. CDR3 length: 15 residues. The CDR3 loop reads CASSVATGGPGEQYF. CDR3 nucleotide sequence: TGTGCCAGCAGCGTAGCTACGGGAGGGCCGGGGGAGCAGTACTTC. Looking up the rest from reference TRBV9 and TRBJ2-7 gives the full variable domain: DSGVTQTPKHLITATGQRVTLRCSPRSGDLSVYWYQQSLDQGLQFLIQYYNGEERAKGNILERFSAQQFPDLHSELNLSSLELGDSALYFCASSVATGGPGEQYFGPGTRLTVT.

The chain is built from TRBV7-6 and TRBJ2-3; possibly TRBD2 for D (5 bases). From germline, CDR1 is SGHVS and CDR2 FNYEAQ. Deletions cut 5 bases from V and 1 base from J, with 16 bases between. The CDR3 has 16 amino acids. The CDR3 DNA follows: TGTGCCAGCAGCCCGGAACTAGACGGGGGCACAGATACGCAGTATTTT. Its translation is CASSPELDGGTDTQYF. The complete variable domain, with remaining parts taken from reference TRBV7-6 and TRBJ2-3, reads GAGVSQSPRYKVTKRGQDVALRCDPISGHVSLYWYRQALGQGPEFLTYFNYEAQQDKSGLPNDRFSAERPEGSISTLTIQRTEQRDSAMYRCASSPELDGGTDTQYFGPGTRLTVL.

The gene calls are TRBV28 and TRBJ2-3; D not resolved. Germline loops: CDR1 MDHEN, CDR2 SYDVKM. The length of the CDR3 is 12 residues. With 5 bases removed from V and 4 bases from J, the gap between germline ends came to 7 bases. The CDR3 region has the DNA TGTGCCAGCAGTGTACTGTCAGATACGCAGTATTTT. Translated, it gives CASSVLSDTQYF.

The chain recombines TRBV7-3 with TRBJ1-4, with a weak D call TRBD1 (5 bases). The CDR3 has 16 amino acids. V dropped 2 bases and J dropped 4 bases, with 14 bases sitting between them. Germline V gene data show CDR1 as SGHTA and CDR2 as FQGTGA. The CDR3 DNA reads TGTGCCAGCAGCTTAGGAGACAGAGCTAGTAATGAAAAACTGTTTTTT. It translates to CASSLGDRASNEKLFF.

The chain combines TRBV18 with TRBJ1-2; 7 bases line up with TRBD1. The junction had 8 bases not matched to a gene; V was cut back by 5 bases and J by 2 bases. This CDR3 comprises 15 residues. The germline gives CDR1 KGHSH, CDR2 LQKENI. Here the CDR3 DNA reads TGTGCCAGCTCAAGGGATCAGGGGGACAACTATGGCTACACCTTC. The encoded protein is CASSRDQGDNYGYTF. The entire variable domain, with the rest obtained from reference TRBV18 and TRBJ1-2, is as follows: NAGVMQNPRHLVRRRGQEARLRCSPMKGHSHVYWYRQLPEEGLKFMVYLQKENIIDESGMPKERFSAEFPKEGPSILRIQQVVRGDSAAYFCASSRDQGDNYGYTFGSGTRLTVV.

This chain links TRBV19 with TRBJ1-2, with 8 bases identical to TRBD1. The CDR3 is made up of 14 amino acids. Trimming took 2 bases from V and 9 from J; bases not matched to a gene: 8. Germline V CDR1 and CDR2: LNHDA, SQIVND (reference sequence). The CDR3 DNA follows: TGTGCCAGTAGTATATTGGCAGGGGGCGAGCGCTACACCTTC. It encodes CASSILAGGERYTF.

The J gene is TRBJ1-4, the V gene TRBV30, with 8 nucleotides matching TRBD1. Germline V lookup: CDR1 GTSNPN, CDR2 SVGIG (reference sequence). The CDR3 contains 14 residues. With 1 base clipped from V and 6 bases from J, the junction kept 4 bases outside the gene matches. The CDR3 reads CAWSGTGWDEKLFF. In DNA, the CDR3 is TGTGCCTGGAGTGGGACAGGGTGGGATGAAAAACTGTTTTTT.

This CDR3 is CASSIVGSYGYTF. The CDR3 DNA reads as TGTGCCAGTAGTATTGTCGGTAGCTATGGCTACACCTTC. The rearrangement links TRBV19 to TRBJ1-2; no clear D. This CDR3 spans 13 amino acids. The germline V gene has CDR1 LNHDA and CDR2 SQIVND (reference sequence). V was trimmed by 3 bases and J by 4 bases, leaving 9 bases between them.

The V and J genes are TRBV28 and TRBJ2-6, with a weak D call TRBD2 (5 bases). Trimming took 6 bases from V and 2 from J, leaving 11 bases between them. This CDR3 spans 15 amino acids. Germline CDR1 and CDR2: MDHEN and SYDVKM. The CDR3 is CASRPSGTGANVLTF. DNA of the CDR3: TGTGCCAGCAGGCCCTCGGGGACTGGGGCCAACGTCCTGACTTTC.

The rearrangement uses TRBV5-1 and TRBJ2-1; D is possibly TRBD2 (5 bases). From germline, CDR1 is SGHRS and CDR2 YFSETQ. Trimming shortened V by 2 bases and J by 7 bases, and 16 bases separated the two germline ends. The CDR3 length is 15 residues. DNA of the CDR3: TGCGCCAGCAGCTTTGGGCTAGCCCAAGGTAATGAGCAGTTCTTC. It specifies CASSFGLAQGNEQFF.

J is TRBJ1-6 and V is TRBV3-1 (or the pseudogene TRBV3-2), with 8 bases that match TRBD1. Germline lookup yields CDR1 LGHDT and CDR2 YNNKEL (reference sequence). After removal of 0 bases from V and 18 bases from J, the junction contained 7 bases not matched to a gene. The CDR3 runs to 13 residues. CDR3 DNA: TGTGCCAGCAGCCAAGATCCTAGGACAGGGAACCACTTT. It encodes CASSQDPRTGNHF.

A single count supports this clone. The chain carries TRBV11-3 and TRBJ2-3; tentative D call: TRBD2 (5 bases). Germline lookup yields CDR1 SGHNT and CDR2 YENEEA. Trimming removed 4 bases from V and 3 bases from J, with 8 bases in between. The CDR3 is 13 amino acids. CDR3 nucleotide sequence: TGTGCCAGCAGCTCCGGACTGACAGATACGCAGTATTTT. Its translation: CASSSGLTDTQYF.

The CDR3 nucleotides read TGTGCCAGCAGTTTAGACAGGGGTAGTCAGCCCCAGCATTTT. It yields the protein CASSLDRGSQPQHF. V and J are TRBV28 and TRBJ1-5; 8 positions match TRBD1. The CDR3 totals 14 residues. Germline CDR1 reads MDHEN; CDR2 reads SYDVKM. V dropped 2 bases and J dropped 6; count of bases not matched to a gene: 3.